The 15 T cell receptor beta chains reported below all come from one sample, sequenced in a study of Ad26.COV2.S vaccination and SARS-CoV-2 variants. Sequencing used immunoSEQ multiplex PCR; TCRdb keeps in-frame clones, though not all of them. The sample has around 250,000 clones; roughly 89% are singletons. Treatment meaning: some 20 received Ad26.COV2.S at low or high dose, single or two shots; roughly five received placebo; per-sample allocation not given. After the first vaccine or placebo injection, samples were drawn on day 63. Sequences were derived from peripheral blood, sampled in a trial of Ad26.COV2.S vaccine versus placebo. The receptors originated from a person between 18 and 65 years old who received the Ad26.COV2.S COVID-19 vaccine or a placebo.

V usage is TRBV7-2 and J usage is TRBJ2-5; 12 bases agree with TRBD2. Unmatched junction bases numbered 6, after V lost 5 bases and J lost 5 bases. Germline lookup yields CDR1 SGHTA and CDR2 FQGNSA. The CDR3 loop spans 15 amino acids. CDR3 sequence: CASSNSGTSGETQYF. CDR3 DNA sequence: TGTGCCAGCAGCAACTCCGGGACTAGCGGGGAGACCCAGTACTTC. The entire variable domain, with the rest obtained from reference TRBV7-2 and TRBJ2-5, is as follows: GAGVSQSPSNKVTEKGKDVELRCDPISGHTALYWYRQSLGQGLEFLIYFQGNSAPDKSGLPSDRFSAERTGGSVSTLTIQRTQQEDSAVYLCASSNSGTSGETQYFGPGTRLLVL.

CDR3 DNA sequence: TGTGCCAGCAGCCAAGGTCCCGGGGCAGGAGATACGCAGTATTTT. Amino acids: CASSQGPGAGDTQYF. The chain links TRBV3-1 (or the pseudogene TRBV3-2) to TRBJ2-3; D is tentatively TRBD1 or TRBD2 (5 bases each). Trimming removed 1 base at V and 5 bases at J, with 13 bases between. The V gene's germline CDR1 is LGHDT and CDR2 YNNKEL (reference sequence). The CDR3 totals 15 residues.

This chain uses TRBV19 with TRBJ1-2; unclear D gene. V lost 1 base to trimming and J lost 2 bases, with 5 bases between them. The germline V gene encodes CDR1 LNHDA and CDR2 SQIVND (reference sequence). The CDR3 covers 13 residues. CDR3 nucleotides: TGTGCCAGTAGTATAGGCACAAACTATGGCTACACCTTC. Amino acid sequence: CASSIGTNYGYTF. Complete variable domain (other parts from reference TRBV19 and TRBJ1-2): DGGITQSPKYLFRKEGQNVTLSCEQNLNHDAMYWYRQDPGQGLRLIYYSQIVNDFQKGDIAEGYSVSREKKESFPLTVTSAQKNPTAFYLCASSIGTNYGYTFGSGTRLTVV.

This clone was counted ten times or more. The chain carries TRBV9 and TRBJ1-1, with D perhaps TRBD1 (6 bases). V was pared by 4 bases and J by 3 bases, with 22 bases between. The CDR3 totals 17 residues. Germline lookup yields CDR1 SGDLS and CDR2 YYNGEE. The CDR3 nucleotides are TGTGCCAGCAGCCCCCCATCTGGGGGGCCTAAAGACACTGAAGCTTTCTTT. Its protein product is CASSPPSGGPKDTEAFF.

The chain combines TRBV19 with TRBJ2-3; 9 bases are shared with TRBD1. Per germline, CDR1 LNHDA and CDR2 SQIVND (reference sequence). Losses at the gene ends were 8 bases for V and 1 base for J; bases not matched to a gene: 4. This CDR3 is 14 amino acids long. CDR3 loop: CASRRTGGTDTQYF. The CDR3 bases are TGTGCCAGTCGAAGGACAGGGGGCACAGATACGCAGTATTTT.

The chain recombines TRBV5-6 with TRBJ1-5, with a possible D match to TRBD1 (5 bases). With 0 bases removed from V and 1 base from J, the gap between germline ends came to 5 bases. Germline loops: CDR1 SGHDT, CDR2 YYEEEE. This CDR3 region has 14 residues. CDR3 in amino acids: CASSLAGSNQPQHF. DNA for the CDR3: TGTGCCAGCAGCTTGGCAGGGAGCAATCAGCCCCAGCATTTT.

V gene TRBV12-5 combines with J gene TRBJ1-3, with 7 bases aligning to TRBD1. Trimming took 4 bases from V and 0 from J; bases not matched to a gene: 9. Germline V gives CDR1 LGHNT, CDR2 FRNRAP. This CDR3 comprises 17 residues. CDR3: CASGSWTSGGSGNTIYF. The CDR3, as DNA: TGTGCTAGTGGTTCGTGGACCTCAGGGGGCTCTGGAAACACCATATATTTT.

The chain links TRBV5-1 to TRBJ2-1; 8 nucleotides line up with TRBD2. Trimming at V came to 3 bases and at J to 8 bases, leaving 13 bases not matched to a gene. The CDR3 runs 16 residues. Germline V gives CDR1 SGHRS, CDR2 YFSETQ. The CDR3 bases are TGCGCCAGCAGCTATTCAGAGACTAGCGTTTTTTATGAGCAGTTCTTC. Encoded protein: CASSYSETSVFYEQFF.

CDR3 residues: CASSQGGTGGNTIYF. In DNA, the CDR3 is TGTGCCAGCAGCCAAGGGGGAACGGGGGGAAACACCATATATTTT. The V call is TRBV3-1 (or the pseudogene TRBV3-2), the J call TRBJ1-3; D is uncertain. Looked up from germline, CDR1 is LGHDT and CDR2 is YNNKEL (reference sequence). There are 15 residues in the CDR3. V lost 1 base to trimming and J lost 4 bases, with 11 bases between them.

This clone was found once. J is TRBJ1-5 and V is TRBV13; TRBD1 might be the D (5 bases). Germline-derived CDR1 and CDR2 are PRHDT and FYEKMQ (reference sequence). V lost 5 bases and J 2 bases, leaving 13 bases between the germline ends. The CDR3 contains 15 residues. CDR3 sequence (DNA): TGTGCCAGCAGCCTAACCGGGGGTTGCAATCAGCCCCAGCATTTT. Translation gives CASSLTGGCNQPQHF. The full variable domain, in which reference TRBV13 and TRBJ1-5 provide the parts outside the CDR3, is AAGVIQSPRHLIKEKRETATLKCYPIPRHDTVYWYQQGPGQDPQFLISFYEKMQSDKGSIPDRFSAQQFSDYHSELNMSSLELGDSALYFCASSLTGGCNQPQHFGDGTRLSIL.

The J gene is TRBJ2-1, the V gene TRBV11-3, with D maybe TRBD1 (5 bases). The V and J ends lost 1 base and 5 bases respectively, with 9 bases between them. This CDR3 has 14 amino acids. Germline V gene sequence: CDR1 SGHNT, CDR2 YENEEA. This CDR3 is CASSLGQTNNEQFF. CDR3 coding DNA: TGTGCCAGCAGCTTAGGACAGACCAACAATGAGCAGTTCTTC.

This rearrangement joins TRBV9 to TRBJ1-5; D not certain. Trimming removed 2 bases from V and 7 bases from J, with 13 bases in between. The CDR3 sequence is 14 residues long. Germline CDR1 SGDLS, CDR2 YYNGEE. CDR3 sequence (DNA): TGTGCCAGCAGCGTTGAAGGAGTAGGGCAGCCCCAGCATTTT. This codes for CASSVEGVGQPQHF.

The chain uses TRBV18 and TRBJ2-7, with D perhaps matching TRBD1 (6 bases). The CDR3 totals 12 residues. Germline CDR1 KGHSH, CDR2 LQKENI. V lost 6 bases and J 7 bases, leaving 13 bases between the germline ends. In DNA form, the CDR3 reads TGTGCCAGCTCCCCCACAGGGTGGGAGCAGTACGTC. It yields the protein CASSPTGWEQYV.

This chain links TRBV30 with TRBJ2-2, with 8 bases fitting TRBD1. With V trimmed by 2 bases and J by 1 base, 3 bases remained unmatched. Germline V CDR1 and CDR2: GTSNPN, SVGIG (reference sequence). The CDR3 is 15 residues long. The CDR3 sequence is CAWSTGTGNTGELFF. The CDR3 DNA is TGTGCCTGGAGTACCGGGACAGGGAACACCGGGGAGCTGTTTTTT.

In its sample, this clone was seen a few times. This chain links TRBV18 with TRBJ1-3; D uncertain. The length of the CDR3 is 14 residues. Looked up from germline, CDR1 is KGHSH and CDR2 is LQKENI. V shed 3 bases and J shed 8 bases, with 14 bases lying between them. The CDR3: CASSPPTLLDTIYF. The CDR3 bases are TGTGCCAGCTCACCCCCCACCCTCCTGGACACCATATATTTT.